A selection of T cell receptor beta chains follows, all from one sample in a study of cytomegalovirus exposure and HLA in healthy donors. Profiling relied on immunoSEQ multiplex PCR, and the TCRdb table lists in-frame clones only, not all of them. The sample shows 150,000 to 200,000 clones, roughly 87% of them seen only once. Sequencing was carried out using PBMCs. The receptors derive from a man aged 40-55 years in good health and CMV-seronegative. Both conserved end residues are part of each CDR3. The D gene is left open where the match is weak. The size of a clone is reported for some rows only, either as once, few or many, or as a class for expanded clones.

V	J	D	size	DNA	CDR3
TRBV9	TRBJ2-1	TRBD2	few	TGTGCCAGCAGCGTAGATCCGACTGGGGAGGGTGAGCAGTTCTTC	CASSVDPTGEGEQFF
TRBV19	TRBJ1-5	-	-	TGTGCCAGTAGTATAGAGATACAGGGAAATAGCAATCAGCCCCAGCATTTT	CASSIEIQGNSNQPQHF
TRBV19	TRBJ2-3	TRBD2	-	TGTGCCAGTAGTATTGCTAGCGGGGGCAGCACAGATACGCAGTATTTT	CASSIASGGSTDTQYF
TRBV30	TRBJ1-4	TRBD1	-	TGTGCCTGGAGTGTACAGGGGGCGGGTGAAAAACTGTTTTTT	CAWSVQGAGEKLFF
TRBV21-1	TRBJ1-1	-	-	TGTGCCAGCAGCAATAAAAGCCCTCCAATGACAGGGCTATATTCGGGGACTGAAGCTTTCTTT	CASSNKSPPMTGLYSGTEAFF
TRBV19	TRBJ1-2	TRBD1	once	TGTGCCAGTAGTAAGGGACAGGGGCGAGATGGCTACACCTTC	CASSKGQGRDGYTF
TRBV27	TRBJ2-7	-	-	TGTGCCAGCAGTCCCCTAGGTCAGTACCTTTACGAGCAGTACTTC	CASSPLGQYLYEQYF
TRBV4-3	TRBJ2-5	TRBD1	-	TGCGCCAGCAGCCAAGATTTGCCGGGACAGGGCGAAGAGACCCAGTACTTC	CASSQDLPGQGEETQYF
TRBV4-3	TRBJ2-2	TRBD2	-	TGCGCCAGCAGCCAGCTCTTAGGGAGCGGGGGGACCGGGGAGCTGTTTTTT	CASSQLLGSGGTGELFF
TRBV5-5	TRBJ2-7	TRBD1	-	TGTGCCAGCATCGGACGGGACAGGGGCGACGAGCAGTACTTC	CASIGRDRGDEQYF
TRBV7-8	TRBJ2-3	TRBD2	-	TGTGCCAGCACCCTAGCGGCGGGGGGCCTCACAGATACGCAGTATTTT	CASTLAAGGLTDTQYF
TRBV30	TRBJ2-7	-	-	TGTGCCTGGAGCGCACAGGGTTACGAGCAGTACTTC	CAWSAQGYEQYF
TRBV29-1	TRBJ2-6	TRBD1	-	TGCAGCGTTGAGGGCCATCCCGGGACAGGGTTAACTGGGGCCAACGTCCTGACTTTC	CSVEGHPGTGLTGANVLTF
TRBV6-4	TRBJ2-3	TRBD2	few	TGTGCCAGCAGTGATTCCCTCCAGCGGGGGACAGATACGCAGTATTTT	CASSDSLQRGTDTQYF
TRBV2	TRBJ2-5	TRBD2	once	TGTGCCAGCAGTACTAGCGGGGGGGACCAAGAGACCCAGTACTTC	CASSTSGGDQETQYF
TRBV29-1	TRBJ2-7	-	once	TGCAGCGTTGAAGGGTCCACAGGGTTTGCGTCCTACGAGCAGTACTTC	CSVEGSTGFASYEQYF
TRBV7-2	TRBJ2-7	TRBD2	-	TGTGCCAGCAGCTTAGGGCGGGAGGCCGGGTACGAGCAGTACTTC	CASSLGREAGYEQYF
TRBV27	TRBJ1-4	-	-	TGTGCCAGCAGTCCATGGACGGGGAGGGAAGAAAAACTGTTTTTT	CASSPWTGREEKLFF
TRBV5-1	TRBJ2-3	TRBD2	-	TGCGCCAGCAGAATTGAGCGGGGGGGCCAGGATACGCAGTATTTT	CASRIERGGQDTQYF
TRBV30	TRBJ1-4	-	-	TGTGCCTGGAGCCGGGACAATAATGAAAAACTGTTTTTT	CAWSRDNNEKLFF
TRBV7-2	TRBJ2-7	TRBD2	-	TGTGCCAGCAGCTCGATAGCGGGAGGAGCCTACGAGCAGTACTTC	CASSSIAGGAYEQYF
TRBV10-1	TRBJ2-7	TRBD1	-	TGCGCCAGGACAGGGCACCTCACCTACGAGCAGTACTTC	CARTGHLTYEQYF
TRBV7-3	TRBJ2-3	TRBD2	-	TGTGCCAGCAGCCCCGGGACTAGCGGGGTTCGCCACACAGATACGCAGTATTTT	CASSPGTSGVRHTDTQYF
TRBV7-6	TRBJ2-7	TRBD1	-	TGTGCCAGCAGCTCGACAGGGGTTATCTACGAGCAGTACTTC	CASSSTGVIYEQYF
TRBV28	TRBJ2-1	-	-	TGTGCCAGCAGTCCAGGGTATAATGAGCAGTTCTTC	CASSPGYNEQFF
TRBV7-6	TRBJ2-7	-	-	TGTGCCAGCAGCTTAGCGGCGGGGGCCTCCTACGAGCAGTACTTC	CASSLAAGASYEQYF
TRBV28	TRBJ2-1	TRBD2	-	TGTGCCAGCAGCATCCGGGGAGCTAGCGGTTTATACAATGAGCAGTTCTTC	CASSIRGASGLYNEQFF
TRBV5-4	TRBJ2-2	-	-	TGTGCCAGCAGCTTGGACAGTTTAAACACCGGGGAGCTGTTTTTT	CASSLDSLNTGELFF
TRBV6-9	TRBJ1-6	TRBD1	-	TGTGCCAGCAGTTATCCGCTTCGGACAGGATGGGAGTCCTATAATTCACCCCTCCACTTT	CASSYPLRTGWESYNSPLHF
TRBV19	TRBJ2-7	-	-	TGTGCCACCTCCCCCGGGACTTCTCGGTACGAGCAGTACTTC	CATSPGTSRYEQYF
TRBV29-1	TRBJ2-1	-	-	TGCAGCGTGAGACTCTCCTACAATGAGCAGTTCTTC	CSVRLSYNEQFF
TRBV7-8	TRBJ2-1	-	-	TGTGCCAGCAGCTTTGAGGGTTCCGCCTACAATGAGCAGTTCTTC	CASSFEGSAYNEQFF
TRBV2	TRBJ2-7	-	-	TGTGCCAGCAGTCGGGAGTCCTACGAGCAGTACTTC	CASSRESYEQYF
TRBV4-3	TRBJ1-4	-	-	TGCGCCAGCAGCCAAGATAACCCAGCAACTAATGAAAAACTGTTTTTT	CASSQDNPATNEKLFF
TRBV10-3	TRBJ1-2	-	-	TGTGCCATCAGTGAGTCTGGGGGGTGGAATGGCTACACCTTC	CAISESGGWNGYTF
TRBV19	TRBJ1-1	-	-	TGTGCCAGTAGCTGGGGGCAGAACACTGAAGCTTTCTTT	CASSWGQNTEAFF
TRBV7-2	TRBJ2-1	-	-	TGTGCCAGCAGGGCGACAGCTAGCTCCTACAATGAGCAGTTCTTC	CASRATASSYNEQFF
TRBV27	TRBJ2-1	TRBD2	-	TGTGCCAGCCGTACGGCCGGCGGGGGGCCGGGGAATGAGCAGTTCTTC	CASRTAGGGPGNEQFF
TRBV4-2	TRBJ2-1	-	-	TGTGCCAGCAGCCAAGAAAGCAGGGGCGGCTACAATGAGCAGTTCTTC	CASSQESRGGYNEQFF
TRBV5-6	TRBJ2-3	-	-	TGTGCCAGCAGCTCCGGACAGATTCCCACAGATACGCAGTATTTT	CASSSGQIPTDTQYF
TRBV7-2	TRBJ2-7	-	-	TGTGCCAGCAGCTTAGCGGGAGGCTACGAGCAGTACTTC	CASSLAGGYEQYF
TRBV7-6	TRBJ1-2	-	few	TGTGCCAGCAGCCCGACAGCCGACTATGGCTACACCTTC	CASSPTADYGYTF
TRBV12-5	TRBJ2-3	TRBD1	-	TGTGCTAGTGCCTCCCAGGGGGCCACAGATACGCAGTATTTT	CASASQGATDTQYF
TRBV5-8	TRBJ2-4	TRBD1	-	TGTGCCAGCAGCTTGGCCCTGACAGGGGGCAGGCTAGCCAAAAACATTCAGTACTTC	CASSLALTGGRLAKNIQYF
TRBV6-6	TRBJ2-7	TRBD1	-	TGTGCCAGCAGTTACGGGTCAGGGGGCAAGGACGAGCAGTACTTC	CASSYGSGGKDEQYF
TRBV7-3	TRBJ2-7	-	-	TGTGCCAGCAAAGACCAACCTAGCTCCTACGAGCAGTACTTC	CASKDQPSSYEQYF
TRBV5-4	TRBJ2-5	TRBD2	-	TGTGCCAGCAGCTTTGGGACTAGCGGGAGGGCCAGGGAGACCCAGTACTTC	CASSFGTSGRARETQYF
TRBV28	TRBJ1-2	TRBD1	few	TGTGCCAGCAGTACAGGGGGCGGCTACACCTTC	CASSTGGGYTF
TRBV14	TRBJ1-6	-	-	TGTGCCAGCAGCCAAGACAGGCTTAATTCACCCCTCCACTTT	CASSQDRLNSPLHF
TRBV13	TRBJ2-5	TRBD1	-	TGTGCCAGCAGCATCCGGGACAGGGGGCGAGAGACCCAGTACTTC	CASSIRDRGRETQYF
TRBV21-1	TRBJ2-3	-	-	TGTGCCAGCAGCAAAGAAGAGGAGGGGCTAGCGGTTTTCACAGATACGCAGTATTTT	CASSKEEEGLAVFTDTQYF
TRBV7-3	TRBJ2-7	-	-	TGTGCCAGCAGCCCCTCCCCCGGACAGTCCTACGAGCAGTACTTC	CASSPSPGQSYEQYF
TRBV6-5	TRBJ2-5	TRBD1	-	TGTGCCAGCAGTTACCTGGGACAGGCCCAAGAGACCCAGTACTTC	CASSYLGQAQETQYF
TRBV7-9	TRBJ2-3	TRBD2	-	TGTGCCAGCAGGGGGAGGCTAGCGGGGGGCGGGGCAGATACGCAGTATTTT	CASRGRLAGGGADTQYF
TRBV28	TRBJ1-5	-	-	TGTGCCAGCAAACCAGGTGGGCAGCCCCAGCATTTT	CASKPGGQPQHF